Following are 25 T cell receptor beta chains from one sample sequenced in a study of beta chain features in type 1 diabetes (dated by TCRdb to about 2018). Library method: the immunoSEQ multiplex PCR assay. All of the isolated RNA was reverse transcribed with the High Capacity cDNA Reverse Transcription Kit, so expressed TCRB transcripts were sequenced. TCRdb limited this immuneACCESS table to in-frame rearrangements with V and J called. A share of clones is missing; checked studies link under half to unresolved V genes, and the rest is unexplained. For this sample the table gives around 240,000 clones, of which roughly two thirds were detected only once. Around 0.05% of the sample lies in the top ten. The sample comprised naive CD4+ T cells from blood. The sample's cell subset or site label, decoded: true naive CD4+ T cells. These receptor sequences come from a man aged 25-45 years in good health.

The CDR3 reads CASKSAMSYTF. CDR3 nucleotides: TGTGCCAGCAAATCTGCTATGAGCTACACCTTC. This chain links TRBV28 with TRBJ1-2; D remains ambiguous. CDR1 MDHEN and CDR2 SYDVKM come from the germline V gene. V lost 7 bases to trimming and J lost 9 bases, with 12 bases between them. The CDR3 totals 11 residues.

This chain joins TRBV28 and TRBJ2-1; TRBD2 aligns across 9 bases. The CDR3 consists of 15 residues. Germline trimming cut 3 bases from V and 6 bases from J; bases unmatched to any gene: 6. The germline gives CDR1 MDHEN, CDR2 SYDVKM. The CDR3 bases are TGTGCCAGCAGTTTGGGTAGCGGGAGTGTCAATGAGCAGTTCTTC. Translated: CASSLGSGSVNEQFF.

CDR3 sequence reads: CAWSGLGDEQFF. Written as DNA, the CDR3 is TGTGCCTGGAGTGGCCTAGGTGATGAGCAGTTCTTC. The rearrangement uses TRBV30 and TRBJ2-1, with no clear D. The CDR3 has 12 amino acids. The germline V gene encodes CDR1 GTSNPN and CDR2 SVGIG (reference sequence). The ends were cut back, 1 base at V and 8 bases at J, with 9 bases in the middle. The entire variable domain, with the rest obtained from reference TRBV30 and TRBJ2-1, is as follows: SQTIHQWPATLVQPVGSPLSLECTVEGTSNPNLYWYRQAAGRGLQLLFYSVGIGQISSEVPQNLSASRPQDRQFILSSKKLLLSDSGFYLCAWSGLGDEQFFGPGTRLTVL.

This clone has more than one count but fewer than ten. CDR3 protein: CASSQGQHYEQYF. CDR3 coding DNA: TGTGCCAGCAGTCAGGGACAGCATTACGAGCAGTACTTC. The chain combines TRBV6-5 with TRBJ2-7, with 7 bases matching TRBD1. The CDR3 has 13 amino acids. Germline V CDR1 and CDR2: MNHEY, SVGAGI. V shed 5 bases and J 4 bases; nucleotides not matched to a gene: 5.

The chain carries TRBV2 and TRBJ2-7, with TRBD2 matching over 7 bases. Trimming at V came to 6 bases and at J to 0 bases, leaving 11 bases not matched to a gene. Germline V CDR1 and CDR2: SNHLY, FYNNEI. The length of the CDR3 is 16 residues. The CDR3 DNA follows: TGTGCCAGCAGGAACAATCGGCGGGGGAGCTCCTACGAGCAGTACTTC. This translates into CASRNNRRGSSYEQYF.

This clone occurred once. The V call is TRBV4-1, the J call TRBJ1-4, with D unclear. Deletions cut 1 base from V and 5 bases from J, with 8 bases between. Per germline, CDR1 MGHRA and CDR2 YSYEKL. CDR3 length equals 14 residues. CDR3: CASSQASFNEKLFF. The DNA of the CDR3 is TGCGCCAGCAGCCAAGCCAGTTTCAATGAAAAACTGTTTTTT.

V and J are TRBV30 and TRBJ2-7; D possibly corresponds to TRBD1 (8 bases). This CDR3 spans 13 amino acids. Germline V gives CDR1 GTSNPN, CDR2 SVGIG (reference sequence). Trimming took 2 bases from V and 6 from J, leaving 14 bases between them. CDR3 sequence reads: CAWSKQGGLEQYF. CDR3 sequence (DNA): TGTGCCTGGAGTAAACAGGGGGGGCTCGAGCAGTACTTC.

The chain employs TRBV11-2 and TRBJ2-5, with 7 bases matching TRBD1. The CDR3 runs 17 residues. Germline-derived CDR1 and CDR2 are SGHAT and FQNNGV. V lost 7 bases and J lost 2; bases outside the gene matches: 16. CDR3 amino acids: CASTRGGLSLRQETQYF. In DNA, the CDR3 is TGTGCCAGCACCCGAGGGGGCCTCTCCCTTCGGCAAGAGACCCAGTACTTC.

This clone was seen a few times. The chain carries TRBV10-3 and TRBJ2-7; the match to TRBD1 covers 8 bases. The CDR3 has 14 residues. Germline loops: CDR1 ENHRY, CDR2 SYGVKD. The V gene end was trimmed by 5 bases and the J gene end by 7 bases; junction bases not matched to a gene: 10. DNA of the CDR3: TGTGCCATCAGTCCTGGACAGGGTAAGAGAGAGCAGTACTTC. It specifies CAISPGQGKREQYF.

This clone was seen only a few times. The rearrangement uses TRBV7-2 and TRBJ2-1, with 7 bases lining up with TRBD1. Germline assignment: CDR1 SGHTA and CDR2 FQGNSA. The CDR3 length is 15 residues. The V gene end was trimmed by 5 bases and the J gene end by 7 bases; junction bases not matched to a gene: 11. CDR3 nucleotide sequence: TGTGCCAGCAGCGATGACAGGGCTAGGCAGAATGAGCAGTTCTTC. As protein: CASSDDRARQNEQFF.

The rearrangement links TRBV5-1 to TRBJ2-3; 11 nucleotides align to TRBD2. With 4 bases clipped from V and 6 bases from J, the junction kept 10 bases outside the gene matches. CDR1 and CDR2 (germline): SGHRS, YFSETQ. This CDR3 spans 16 amino acids. The CDR3 region is CASSPVAGGRQDTQYF. CDR3 bases: TGCGCCAGCAGCCCCGTAGCGGGAGGGCGCCAGGATACGCAGTATTTT.

The J gene is TRBJ1-1, the V gene TRBV18, with TRBD1 matching over 7 bases. Germline values: CDR1 KGHSH, CDR2 LQKENI. The J segment lost 6 bases and the V segment lost 5 bases, leaving 6 bases of the junction unmatched. This CDR3 has 13 amino acids. The CDR3 is CASSSTGIAEAFF. CDR3 sequence (DNA): TGTGCCAGCTCATCGACAGGGATCGCTGAAGCTTTCTTT.

The chain carries TRBV29-1 and TRBJ1-2; the D is unclear. The CDR3 consists of 10 residues. Germline loops: CDR1 SQVTM, CDR2 ANQGSEA. V dropped 3 bases and J dropped 8 bases, with 7 bases sitting between them. DNA for the CDR3: TGCAGCGTTGAGGGGAACGGCTACACCTTC. This sequence encodes CSVEGNGYTF. Using reference TRBV29-1 and TRBJ1-2 for the parts outside the CDR3, the full variable domain is SAVISQKPSRDICQRGTSLTIQCQVDSQVTMMFWYRQQPGQSLTLIATANQGSEATYESGFVIDKFPISRPNLTFSTLTVSNMSPEDSSIYLCSVEGNGYTFGSGTRLTVV.

J is TRBJ1-1 and V is TRBV30; 7 nucleotides line up with TRBD1. The CDR3 sequence is 11 residues long. From germline, CDR1 is GTSNPN and CDR2 SVGIG (reference sequence). V trimming: 3 bases; J trimming: 9 bases; junction bases outside the gene matches: 4. The DNA for the CDR3 is TGTGCCTGGAGCGGGACAGAAAAAGCTTTCTTT. Residues: CAWSGTEKAFF.

The CDR3 here is CAWSVRGYGKDEQYF. The CDR3 bases are TGTGCCTGGAGTGTACGTGGGTACGGGAAGGACGAGCAGTACTTC. The V and J genes are TRBV30 and TRBJ2-7; D may be TRBD2 (5 bases). CDR1 and CDR2 from the germline V gene are GTSNPN and SVGIG (reference sequence). The length of the CDR3 is 15 residues. V was shortened by 0 bases and J by 5 bases, with 17 bases between the two germline ends.

This chain connects TRBV29-1 to TRBJ2-1; 10 nucleotides agree with TRBD2. With 6 bases clipped from V and 5 bases from J, the junction kept 10 bases outside the gene matches. The CDR3 covers 15 residues. CDR1 and CDR2 (germline): SQVTM, ANQGSEA. In DNA form, the CDR3 reads TGCAGCGTCGCGGGACTAGCGACCTCAAACAATGAGCAGTTCTTC. Translated: CSVAGLATSNNEQFF.

Written as DNA, the CDR3 is TGCAGCGTTGGGGACAGGGGTCAGCCCCAGCATTTT. Translated: CSVGDRGQPQHF. This chain uses TRBV29-1 with TRBJ1-5; 10 bases match TRBD1. V trimming: 4 bases; J trimming: 6 bases; junction bases outside the gene matches: 0. Per germline, CDR1 SQVTM and CDR2 ANQGSEA. This CDR3 spans 12 amino acids.

The chain has TRBV25-1 and TRBJ1-2; D remains ambiguous. The germline gives CDR1 MGHDK, CDR2 SYGVNS. Trimming removed 7 bases from V and 13 bases from J, with 16 bases in between. The CDR3 spans 11 residues. The CDR3 DNA reads TGTGCCAGCATGAATGGTCCGCGGCTCACCTTC. It specifies CASMNGPRLTF.

This clone was detected once. The chain carries TRBV7-2 and TRBJ1-4; D remains unclear. This CDR3 region has 14 residues. The V end lost 1 base, the J end lost 3 bases, and 6 bases lay between the germline ends. Germline lookup yields CDR1 SGHTA and CDR2 FQGNSA. The CDR3 region is CASSLEQSNEKLFF. CDR3 nucleotide sequence: TGTGCCAGCAGCTTAGAACAGTCTAATGAAAAACTGTTTTTT.

The V and J genes are TRBV30 and TRBJ1-2; weak D call: TRBD1 (5 bases). The ends were cut back, 2 bases at V and 8 bases at J, with 15 bases in the middle. Germline V gives CDR1 GTSNPN, CDR2 SVGIG (reference sequence). The length of the CDR3 is 13 residues. The CDR3 here is CAWSPGGDRGYTF. The CDR3 bases are TGTGCCTGGAGTCCCGGGGGAGATCGGGGCTACACCTTC.

Concerning this clone: Relative to the germline gene, one junction end is altered; a read error may explain this. Written as DNA, the CDR3 is TGTACAACTCAGGGCGTCGCAGGGGACACTGAAGCTTTCTTT. Translated: CTTQGVAGDTEAFF. The chain combines TRBV29-1 with TRBJ1-1, with D maybe TRBD1 (6 bases). The germline CDR1 and CDR2 sequences are SQVTM and ANQGSEA. This CDR3 has 14 amino acids.

V is TRBV30 and J is TRBJ2-4; possibly TRBD1 for D (5 bases). Trimming cost V 3 bases and J 2 bases, with 14 bases left between them. CDR1 is GTSNPN, CDR2 SVGIG, per germline (reference sequence). The CDR3 covers 15 residues. This chain's CDR3 is CAWSLGRGSKNIQYF. The CDR3 region has the DNA TGTGCCTGGAGCCTAGGTAGGGGTTCCAAAAACATTCAGTACTTC.

The chain uses TRBV9 and TRBJ2-4; tentatively, D is TRBD1 (6 bases). Trimming removed 3 bases from V and 7 bases from J, with 14 bases in between. This CDR3 spans 14 amino acids. CDR1 and CDR2 from the germline V gene are SGDLS and YYNGEE. The CDR3 here is CASSAPGQDNIQYF. CDR3 sequence (DNA): TGTGCCAGCAGCGCCCCGGGACAAGATAACATTCAGTACTTC. Full variable domain (rest looked up from reference TRBV9 and TRBJ2-4): DSGVTQTPKHLITATGQRVTLRCSPRSGDLSVYWYQQSLDQGLQFLIQYYNGEERAKGNILERFSAQQFPDLHSELNLSSLELGDSALYFCASSAPGQDNIQYFGAGTRLSVL.

CDR3 amino acids: CASSPGTISGETQYF. The DNA of the CDR3 is TGCGCCAGCAGCCCCGGGACTATCAGCGGGGAGACCCAGTACTTC. The V gene is TRBV4-1, the J gene TRBJ2-5; 7 bases line up with TRBD2. Germline-derived CDR1 and CDR2 are MGHRA and YSYEKL. V lost 4 bases, J lost 5 bases, and 10 bases stayed unmatched. CDR3 length equals 15 residues.

The chain combines TRBV29-1 with TRBJ2-1; D is undetermined. V shed 6 bases and J shed 2 bases, with 8 bases lying between them. This CDR3 is built from 12 residues. Per germline, CDR1 SQVTM and CDR2 ANQGSEA. The CDR3 region is CSVGDTYNEQFF. For the CDR3, the DNA is TGCAGCGTGGGTGACACCTACAATGAGCAGTTCTTC.